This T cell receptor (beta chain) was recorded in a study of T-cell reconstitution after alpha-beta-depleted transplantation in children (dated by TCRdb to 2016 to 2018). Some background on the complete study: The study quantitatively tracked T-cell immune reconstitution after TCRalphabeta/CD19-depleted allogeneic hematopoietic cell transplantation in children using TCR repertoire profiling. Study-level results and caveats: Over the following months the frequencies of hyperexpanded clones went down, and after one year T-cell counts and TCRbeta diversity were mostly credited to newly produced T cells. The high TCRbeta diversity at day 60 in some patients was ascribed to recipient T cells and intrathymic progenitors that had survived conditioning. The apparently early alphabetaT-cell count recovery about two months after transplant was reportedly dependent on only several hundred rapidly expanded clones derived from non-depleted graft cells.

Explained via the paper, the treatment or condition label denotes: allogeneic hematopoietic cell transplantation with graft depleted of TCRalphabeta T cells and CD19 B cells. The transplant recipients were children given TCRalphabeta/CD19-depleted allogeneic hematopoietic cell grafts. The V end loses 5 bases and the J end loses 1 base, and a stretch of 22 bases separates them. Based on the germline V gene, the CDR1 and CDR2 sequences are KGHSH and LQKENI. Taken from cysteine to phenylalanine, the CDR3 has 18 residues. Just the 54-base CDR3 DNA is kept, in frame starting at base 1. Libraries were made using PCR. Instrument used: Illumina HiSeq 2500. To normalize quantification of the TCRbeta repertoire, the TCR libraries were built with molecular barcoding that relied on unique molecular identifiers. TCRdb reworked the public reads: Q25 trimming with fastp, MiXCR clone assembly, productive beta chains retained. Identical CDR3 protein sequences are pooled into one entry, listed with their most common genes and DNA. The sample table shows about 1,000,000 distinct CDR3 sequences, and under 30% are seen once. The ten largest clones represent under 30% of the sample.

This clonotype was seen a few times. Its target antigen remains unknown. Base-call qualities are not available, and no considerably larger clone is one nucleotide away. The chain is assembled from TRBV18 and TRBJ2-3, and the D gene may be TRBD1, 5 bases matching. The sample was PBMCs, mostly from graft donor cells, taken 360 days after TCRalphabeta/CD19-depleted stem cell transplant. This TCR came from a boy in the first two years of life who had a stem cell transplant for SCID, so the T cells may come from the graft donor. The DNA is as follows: TGTGCCAGCTCAGCACTCCCCTCCCAGGGTTTCCGCACAGATACGCAGTATTTT. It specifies CASSALPSQGFRTDTQYF.